This T cell receptor beta chain was sequenced in a study of CD4 T cell repertoires in COVID-19. Study outcomes and limitations: Suggested intraclonal diversification: top SARS-CoV-2-reactive clonotypes appeared in two or three memory subsets. Between roughly 6 and 26% of SARS-CoV-2 clonotypes also appeared in SARS-CoV and/or HKU1 spike cultures.

For this clone: Antigen unknown.

This CDR3 is 16 amino acids long. Germline V gene sequence: CDR1 LGHDT, CDR2 YNNKEL (reference sequence). The V end was cut by 4 bases, the J end by 5 bases, with 19 bases between. The memory T cells were sequenced right after ex vivo isolation, without culture. Some clones are missing from TCRdb's copy, which holds only in-frame ones; the method was immunoSEQ multiplex PCR. The sample lists about 75,000 clones; roughly 85% were seen once. J is TRBJ2-3 and V is TRBV3-1 (or the pseudogene TRBV3-2), with D tentatively TRBD2 (7 bases). The source material was CD4+ T cells from peripheral blood, sampled after recovery from COVID-19. The sequence derives from a human donor who had COVID-19. CDR3 sequence: CASSPPGGGWKDTQYF. The CDR3 DNA reads TGTGCCAGCAGCCCCCCCGGCGGGGGCTGGAAAGATACGCAGTATTTT.